The T cell receptor beta chain under discussion was sequenced for a study of blood T cell repertoires in COVID-19. CDR3 size: 16 residues. Germline V gene lookup returns CDR1 SGHVS and CDR2 FNYEAQ. Trimming removed 5 bases from V and 5 bases from J; junction bases left unmatched: 9. Assay: immunoSEQ multiplex PCR; the TCRdb copy retains only in-frame clones and omits some. The table shows some 83,000 clones, with more than 70% occurring only once. The material sequenced was peripheral blood. The TCR originated in a man aged 45-65 years with acute or convalescent COVID-19. The chain is built from TRBV7-6 and TRBJ2-2, with 9 bases that match TRBD1. CDR3 nucleotide sequence: TGTGCCAGCAGCCCTACACAGGGGGCAGGGACCGGGGAGCTGTTTTTT. It codes for CASSPTQGAGTGELFF.